These 8 T cell receptor beta chains share one sample of origin, sequenced in a study of blood T cell repertoires in COVID-19. Some clones are missing from TCRdb's copy, which holds only in-frame ones; the method was immunoSEQ multiplex PCR. The repertoire consists of roughly 330,000 clones, with 80% to 90% occurring once and the leading ten covering around 8.9%. What was sequenced was peripheral blood. All receptors come from a man aged 30 to 45 with COVID-19, enrolled during active disease.

The V gene is TRBV7-2, the J gene TRBJ2-1; TRBD1 aligns across 7 bases. There are 18 residues in the CDR3. Germline V gene sequence: CDR1 SGHTA, CDR2 FQGNSA. The V gene end was trimmed by 4 bases and the J gene end by 2 bases; junction bases not matched to a gene: 14. The CDR3 sequence is CASSSTRTYRGPYNEQFF. As DNA, the CDR3 is TGTGCCAGCAGCTCCACCCGTACGTACAGGGGACCCTACAATGAGCAGTTCTTC.

The J gene is TRBJ2-3, the V gene TRBV19; maybe TRBD2 (6 bases). This CDR3 spans 16 amino acids. V shed 1 base and J shed 5 bases, with 16 bases lying between them. Germline V gives CDR1 LNHDA, CDR2 SQIVND (reference sequence). CDR3 coding DNA: TGTGCCAGTAGTATAGGGGGCGGGGAGCTGAGAGATACGCAGTATTTT. Protein sequence: CASSIGGGELRDTQYF.

The rearrangement links TRBV6-2 or TRBV6-3 to TRBJ1-2; D not resolved. V gave up 2 bases and J gave up 5 bases, with 6 bases separating them. From germline, CDR1 is MNHEY and CDR2 SVGEGT. The CDR3 is 12 residues long. CDR3 in DNA: TGTGCCAGCAGTTACAGTCAGTATGGCTACACCTTC. Translating gives CASSYSQYGYTF.

The CDR3: CASSLRTGGFQPQHF. The CDR3, as DNA: TGTGCCAGCAGTTTAAGGACAGGGGGCTTTCAGCCCCAGCATTTT. The chain joins TRBV2 to TRBJ1-5; 11 nucleotides match TRBD1. Germline values: CDR1 SNHLY, CDR2 FYNNEI. With V trimmed by 5 bases and J by 6 bases, 6 bases remained unmatched. The CDR3 length is 15 residues.

The V gene is TRBV7-9, the J gene TRBJ2-7; 9 nucleotides align to TRBD2. Losses at the gene ends were 3 bases for V and 3 bases for J; bases not matched to a gene: 3. Germline-derived CDR1 and CDR2 are SEHNR and FQNEAQ (reference sequence). The CDR3 is made up of 14 amino acids. DNA of the CDR3: TGTGCCAGCAGCTTTAGCGGGGGACTCTACGAGCAGTACTTC. Translated, it gives CASSFSGGLYEQYF.

The chain recombines TRBV28 with TRBJ1-1; tentatively, D is TRBD1 (5 bases). The V gene lost 6 bases and the J gene lost 3 bases, with 11 bases spanning the gap. CDR1 is MDHEN, CDR2 SYDVKM, per germline. The CDR3 runs to 13 residues. For the CDR3, the DNA is TGTGCCAGCAGCCTAAGCAGGGACACTGAAGCTTTCTTT. It encodes CASSLSRDTEAFF.

V and J are TRBV5-4 and TRBJ2-3, with 7 bases identical to TRBD2. In germline, CDR1 is SGHNT, CDR2 YYREEE (reference sequence). Trimming took 3 bases from V and 6 from J; bases not matched to a gene: 1. The CDR3 totals 12 residues. The CDR3 DNA sequence: TGTGCCAGCAGCTGGGGGGGGGATACGCAGTATTTT. Its translation is CASSWGGDTQYF.

There are a few counts of this clone. V gene TRBV18 combines with J gene TRBJ2-5; D is unresolved. This CDR3 comprises 15 residues. V lost 6 bases to trimming and J lost 0 bases, with 14 bases between them. In germline, CDR1 is KGHSH, CDR2 LQKENI. Here the CDR3 reads CASSPSEVYQETQYF. In DNA form, the CDR3 reads TGTGCCAGCTCGCCGTCTGAGGTGTACCAAGAGACCCAGTACTTC. The full variable domain, in which reference TRBV18 and TRBJ2-5 provide the parts outside the CDR3, is NAGVMQNPRHLVRRRGQEARLRCSPMKGHSHVYWYRQLPEEGLKFMVYLQKENIIDESGMPKERFSAEFPKEGPSILRIQQVVRGDSAAYFCASSPSEVYQETQYFGPGTRLLVL.